The 24 T cell receptor beta chains below all came from one sample that was sequenced in a study of preoperative IRX-2 immunotherapy in early breast cancer. TCRdb keeps only in-frame clones here, not all; method: immunoSEQ multiplex PCR. The sample yields 3,000 to 3,500 clones, roughly three quarters seen once. The treatment is: preoperative locoregional IRX-2 cytokine immunotherapy. This specimen consisted of tumor tissue, obtained after IRX-2 immunotherapy. Receptor source: a human donor with breast cancer.

The CDR3 reads CASSLDRVAGGTQYF. The DNA for the CDR3 is TGCGCCAGCAGCTTGGATCGCGTGGCCGGGGGTACGCAGTATTTT. The chain has TRBV5-1 and TRBJ2-3; tentative D call: TRBD2 (6 bases). Trimming removed 0 bases at V and 8 bases at J, with 16 bases between. There are 15 residues in the CDR3. Germline lookup yields CDR1 SGHRS and CDR2 YFSETQ.

The chain combines TRBV29-1 with TRBJ1-4; perhaps TRBD1 as D (5 bases). V was pared by 1 base and J by 7 bases, with 16 bases between. This CDR3 comprises 15 residues. Germline V gives CDR1 SQVTM, CDR2 ANQGSEA. CDR3 nucleotides: TGCAGCGTTGAAGGGAAGGGGCCCTGTCTTGAAAAACTGTTTTTT. Its protein is CSVEGKGPCLEKLFF.

This sequence joins TRBV28 and TRBJ1-5; TRBD1 agrees at 10 bases. The V segment lost 2 bases and the J segment 7 bases; nucleotides outside the gene matches: 8. CDR1 and CDR2 from the germline V gene are MDHEN and SYDVKM. The CDR3 is made up of 16 amino acids. This CDR3 reads CASSLPWDRGGQPQHF. CDR3 nucleotides: TGTGCCAGCAGTTTACCCTGGGACAGGGGTGGACAGCCCCAGCATTTT.

This chain connects TRBV18 to TRBJ2-5, with D possibly being TRBD1 or TRBD2 (6 bases each). The germline gives CDR1 KGHSH, CDR2 LQKENI. Deletions cut 2 bases from V and 2 bases from J, with 18 bases between. The CDR3 loop spans 17 amino acids. CDR3 sequence reads: CASSPTVGGRNQETQYF. The CDR3 bases are TGTGCCAGCTCACCAACCGTAGGGGGGCGCAATCAAGAGACCCAGTACTTC.

The chain employs TRBV19 and TRBJ2-2, with TRBD2 matching over 14 bases. V shed 4 bases, J shed 13 bases, and the junction held 8 bases outside the gene matches. Germline CDR1 is LNHDA and CDR2 is SQIVND (reference sequence). This CDR3 contains 15 residues. The CDR3 nucleotides are TGTGCCAGTAGTACTCTGACTAGCGGGAGGGCCCGGCTGTTTTTT. This sequence encodes CASSTLTSGRARLFF.

The CDR3 DNA reads TGTGCCAGCAGACTAGCGGGAGAAGTCTACGAGCAGTACTTC. This gives the protein CASRLAGEVYEQYF. This chain connects TRBV11-3 to TRBJ2-7; TRBD2 matches at 11 bases. There are 14 residues in the CDR3. J lost 3 bases, V lost 6 bases, and 4 bases had no gene match. Per the germline V gene, CDR1 is SGHNT and CDR2 is YENEEA.

This clone has just one count. V usage is TRBV23-1 and J usage is TRBJ2-1; 8 positions agree with TRBD1. Being an ORF, TRBV23-1 has a function that is uncertain. This CDR3 region has 16 residues. V was clipped by 6 bases and J by 3 bases; unmatched bases: 10. CDR3 sequence (DNA): TGCGCCAGCAGCTTGGGGGCGGACAGGGACTACAATGAGCAGTTCTTC. Residues: CASSLGADRDYNEQFF.

The chain recombines TRBV18 with TRBJ2-7; perhaps TRBD2 as D (5 bases). The CDR3 extends over 17 amino acids. CDR1 and CDR2 from the germline V gene are KGHSH and LQKENI. Between the trimmed V and J ends, which lost 3 bases and 2 bases, there was a span of 20 bases. CDR3 region: CASSPTADFDNPYEQYF. CDR3 nucleotide sequence: TGTGCCAGCTCACCGACTGCGGACTTCGATAACCCCTACGAGCAGTACTTC.

This clone was detected once. The chain uses TRBV7-4 and TRBJ2-3, with a weak D call TRBD1 (6 bases). Trimming removed 3 bases at V and 7 bases at J, with 14 bases between. The CDR3 has 14 amino acids. The germline gives CDR1 SGHVT, CDR2 SQSDAQ. The CDR3 loop reads CASSFITGPNTQYF. In DNA, the CDR3 is TGTGCCAGCAGCTTTATAACAGGGCCAAATACGCAGTATTTT. Using reference TRBV7-4 and TRBJ2-3 for the parts outside the CDR3, the full variable domain is GAGVSQSPRYKVAKRGRDVALRCDSISGHVTLYWYRQTLGQGSEVLTYSQSDAQRDKSGRPSGRFSAERPERSVSTLKIQRTEQGDSAVYLCASSFITGPNTQYFGPGTRLTVL.

The chain joins TRBV6-8 to TRBJ2-5; the D gene could be TRBD1 or TRBD2 (5 bases each). Trimming took 10 bases from V and 1 from J, leaving 22 bases between them. The V gene's germline CDR1 is MNHGY and CDR2 SAAAGT. This CDR3 contains 16 residues. The CDR3 DNA sequence: TGTGCCATCATGAATTTTGGGGGAATGGGCCAAGAGACCCAGTACTTC. Protein: CAIMNFGGMGQETQYF.

By its share, this clone is large (0.1 to 1%). The J gene is TRBJ1-5, the V gene TRBV6-8; D may be TRBD1 (6 bases). Germline-derived CDR1 and CDR2 are MNHGY and SAAAGT. The CDR3 is 14 amino acids. The ends were cut back, 7 bases at V and 3 bases at J, with 13 bases in the middle. The CDR3: CASIDTGNNQPQHF. For the CDR3, the DNA is TGTGCCAGCATTGATACAGGGAACAATCAGCCCCAGCATTTT.

About this clone itself: There is an ambiguous or unread base here, so the residue it gives is written X. V usage is TRBV18 and J usage is TRBJ1-2; D unclear. In germline, CDR1 is KGHSH, CDR2 LQKENI. V gave up 0 bases and J gave up 0 bases, with 8 bases separating them. The CDR3 runs 15 residues. The CDR3 is CASSPPDXPNYGYTF. CDR3 coding DNA: TGTGCCAGCTCACCACCTGACARACCTAACTATGGCTACACCTTC.

The CDR3 sequence is CASRAGQGFTEAFF. The CDR3 bases are TGTGCCAGCAGAGCGGGACAGGGGTTCACTGAAGCTTTCTTT. This chain connects TRBV6-8 to TRBJ1-1; 10 bases are shared with TRBD1. Unmatched junction bases numbered 5, after V lost 6 bases and J lost 4 bases. Per the germline V gene, CDR1 is MNHGY and CDR2 is SAAAGT. The CDR3 sequence is 14 residues long.

The genes are TRBV19 and TRBJ1-2; 10 nucleotides align to TRBD1. Germline V lookup: CDR1 LNHDA, CDR2 SQIVND (reference sequence). The V gene end was trimmed by 6 bases and the J gene end by 7 bases; junction bases not matched to a gene: 8. This CDR3 contains 14 residues. CDR3 nucleotides: TGTGCCAGTAGAGGAAAGGGACAGGGGTTTGGCTACACCTTC. Translating it yields CASRGKGQGFGYTF.

The chain recombines TRBV6-8 with TRBJ1-4; D call uncertain. The CDR3 loop spans 15 amino acids. Deletions cut 6 bases from V and 7 bases from J, with 18 bases between. Germline assignment: CDR1 MNHGY and CDR2 SAAAGT. CDR3 region: CASSRLGFPGEKLFF. CDR3 DNA sequence: TGTGCCAGCAGCCGACTCGGATTCCCAGGTGAAAAACTGTTTTTT.

This clone rates as large. The V and J genes are TRBV6-8 and TRBJ2-2, with a tentative D call TRBD2 (6 bases). Deletions cut 5 bases from V and 6 bases from J, with 13 bases between. Germline CDR1 MNHGY, CDR2 SAAAGT. CDR3 length equals 14 residues. Here the CDR3 DNA reads TGTGCCAGCAGTGACCTTACTAGCTCCGGGGAGCTGTTTTTT. This gives the protein CASSDLTSSGELFF.

V and J are TRBV29-1 and TRBJ2-1; the match to TRBD2 covers 7 bases. Germline-derived CDR1 and CDR2 are SQVTM and ANQGSEA. The CDR3 contains 16 residues. Unmatched junction bases numbered 14, after V lost 3 bases and J lost 6 bases. The CDR3 nucleotides read TGCAGCGTTGAGGGTCCCTCTAGCGGCTCCCCCAATGAGCAGTTCTTC. Protein: CSVEGPSSGSPNEQFF.

The gene calls are TRBV28 and TRBJ1-4; D ambiguous. The CDR3 totals 15 residues. The V gene's germline CDR1 is MDHEN and CDR2 SYDVKM. Trimming took off 3 bases at V and 1 base at J, with 9 bases between the two ends. CDR3 loop: CASSLAGETNEKLFF. CDR3 bases: TGTGCCAGCAGTTTGGCTGGGGAAACTAATGAAAAACTGTTTTTT.

V gene TRBV11-3 combines with J gene TRBJ2-6; D could derive from TRBD1 or TRBD2 (6 bases each). Deletions cut 5 bases from V and 0 bases from J, with 11 bases between. This CDR3 comprises 16 residues. The germline gives CDR1 SGHNT, CDR2 YENEEA. The CDR3: CASSQRGASGANVLTF. The DNA for the CDR3 is TGTGCCAGCAGCCAGAGGGGGGCCTCTGGGGCCAACGTCCTGACTTTC.

This clone showed up just once. The V and J genes are TRBV10-2 and TRBJ1-1, with D perhaps TRBD1 (5 bases). Germline CDR1 and CDR2: WSHSY and SAAADI. The CDR3 is 13 residues long. V gave up 7 bases and J gave up 2 bases, with 11 bases separating them. CDR3 nucleotide sequence: TGCGCCAGCACGGAACAGGCAAACACTGAAGCTTTCTTT. Its translation: CASTEQANTEAFF.

This chain uses TRBV11-3 with TRBJ2-7, with TRBD1 identical over 9 bases. The length of the CDR3 is 16 residues. The ends lost 3 bases at V and 2 bases at J; junction bases unmatched: 8. CDR1 and CDR2 (germline): SGHNT, YENEEA. The CDR3 spells CASSLGGTGKAYEQYF. The CDR3 region has the DNA TGTGCCAGCAGCTTGGGAGGGACAGGGAAGGCCTACGAGCAGTACTTC.

Only a few counts were recorded for this clone. The gene calls are TRBV28 and TRBJ1-5; a possible D gene is TRBD1 (5 bases). Germline loops: CDR1 MDHEN, CDR2 SYDVKM. This CDR3 has 15 amino acids. V gave up 5 bases and J gave up 0 bases, with 11 bases separating them. CDR3 sequence reads: CASSAGYPSNQPQHF. DNA of the CDR3: TGTGCCAGCAGTGCAGGGTATCCTAGCAATCAGCCCCAGCATTTT.

The chain uses TRBV6-8 and TRBJ2-6, with D perhaps matching TRBD1 (7 bases). The CDR3 is 18 amino acids. Trimming stripped 5 bases from V and 0 bases from J, with 17 bases between. Germline V gene data show CDR1 as MNHGY and CDR2 as SAAAGT. The CDR3 here is CASSESRQGGSGANVLTF. The CDR3 bases are TGTGCCAGCAGTGAGAGCCGACAGGGAGGCTCTGGGGCCAACGTCCTGACTTTC.

This clone is large (0.1 to 1%) by share. J is TRBJ1-2 and V is TRBV11-3; D is undetermined. The ends were cut back, 2 bases at V and 6 bases at J, with 19 bases in the middle. CDR1 is SGHNT, CDR2 YENEEA, per germline. The CDR3 spans 16 residues. CDR3 DNA sequence: TGTGCCAGCAGCTTAAGGCTAACCCACAGCCTCAATGGCTACACCTTC. The encoded protein is CASSLRLTHSLNGYTF.